Each of the 12 T cell receptor beta chains below was sequenced from the same sample in a study of blood T cell repertoires in COVID-19. Assay: immunoSEQ multiplex PCR; the TCRdb copy retains only in-frame clones and omits some. The data hold 25,000 to 30,000 clones, with approximately 87% observed a single time. The source material was peripheral blood. These receptors came from a human donor in a cohort sampled during active COVID-19.

J is TRBJ2-2 and V is TRBV5-1; D may be TRBD1 (6 bases). V lost 0 bases to trimming and J lost 6 bases, with 9 bases between them. The germline V gene encodes CDR1 SGHRS and CDR2 YFSETQ. CDR3 length: 14 amino acids. Here the CDR3 reads CASSLANRAGELFF. In DNA, the CDR3 is TGCGCCAGCAGCTTGGCCAACAGGGCCGGGGAGCTGTTTTTT.

This clone was seen just once. The chain uses TRBV25-1 and TRBJ2-3, with D possibly TRBD2 on 5 matching bases. There are 16 residues in the CDR3. Germline V gives CDR1 MGHDK, CDR2 SYGVNS. Trimming removed 8 bases from V and 5 bases from J, with 23 bases in between. CDR3 DNA: TGTGCCAGCGAACCGGGGAAGGGATCGCTCCAAGATACGCAGTATTTT. Its protein product is CASEPGKGSLQDTQYF.

The rearrangement uses TRBV7-8 and TRBJ2-1; 13 bases map to TRBD2. Germline V gene lookup returns CDR1 SGHVS and CDR2 FQNEAQ. The junction had 8 bases not matched to a gene; V was cut back by 5 bases and J by 4 bases. The CDR3 is 17 residues long. The CDR3 DNA sequence: TGTGCCAGCAGCCGCCGACTAGCGGGGGGCATATACAATGAGCAGTTCTTC. Protein sequence: CASSRRLAGGIYNEQFF.

The rearrangement joins TRBV11-2 to TRBJ1-1; tentative D call: TRBD1 (6 bases). The CDR3 runs 15 residues. Trimming cost V 4 bases and J 4 bases, with 16 bases left between them. Per the germline V gene, CDR1 is SGHAT and CDR2 is FQNNGV. CDR3 DNA sequence: TGTGCCAGCAGCTCCCCCCGGGACACGCCCACTGAAGCTTTCTTT. This gives the protein CASSSPRDTPTEAFF.

The V and J genes are TRBV2 and TRBJ2-5; 9 bases are shared with TRBD2. CDR3 length: 17 amino acids. Trimming removed 7 bases from V and 5 bases from J; junction bases left unmatched: 17. Germline V gene data show CDR1 as SNHLY and CDR2 as FYNNEI. The DNA for the CDR3 is TGTGCCAGCACCTTCGATGGGTTAGCGGGGGTGGGGGAGACCCAGTACTTC. Protein sequence: CASTFDGLAGVGETQYF.

This rearrangement joins TRBV9 to TRBJ1-1; D ambiguous. CDR3 length: 15 amino acids. From germline, CDR1 is SGDLS and CDR2 YYNGEE. The ends were cut back, 0 bases at V and 1 base at J, with 10 bases in the middle. Here the CDR3 reads CASSVDGLGNTEAFF. The CDR3 DNA follows: TGTGCCAGCAGCGTAGATGGACTTGGGAACACTGAAGCTTTCTTT.

CDR3 sequence (DNA): TGTGCCAGCAGCTCCCGCCCCTTGAGCTCTGGAAACACCATATATTTT. This encodes CASSSRPLSSGNTIYF. V and J are TRBV7-2 and TRBJ1-3; D remains ambiguous. Germline V gives CDR1 SGHTA, CDR2 FQGNSA. The CDR3 covers 16 residues. Trimming shortened V by 4 bases and J by 0 bases, and 13 bases separated the two germline ends.

The V and J genes are TRBV7-2 and TRBJ2-4, with 10 positions matching TRBD2. Germline-derived CDR1 and CDR2 are SGHTA and FQGNSA. This CDR3 is built from 19 residues. The trim removed 5 bases at V and 5 bases at J, leaving 18 bases unmatched. The CDR3 nucleotides are TGTGCCAGCAGCCTAGTCGTGCTAGCGGGGGCCCAGGGGGAAAACATTCAGTACTTC. It encodes CASSLVVLAGAQGENIQYF.

The chain couples TRBV24-1 to TRBJ2-2; no clear D. V was trimmed by 4 bases and J by 5 bases, leaving 10 bases between them. Germline values: CDR1 KGHDR, CDR2 SFDVKD. The CDR3 runs 14 residues. The CDR3 DNA reads TGTGCCACCAGTGACTACCCCGGGACCGGGGAGCTGTTTTTT. Translating it yields CATSDYPGTGELFF.

Only one count was recorded for this clone. This rearrangement joins TRBV7-6 to TRBJ2-1; D gene ambiguous. Germline V CDR1 and CDR2: SGHVS, FNYEAQ. The V end was cut by 6 bases, the J end by 5 bases, with 17 bases between. This CDR3 is built from 15 residues. This CDR3 is CASSQASPPHNEQFF. CDR3 in DNA: TGTGCCAGCAGTCAAGCGTCTCCCCCCCACAATGAGCAGTTCTTC.

The rearrangement uses TRBV6-5 and TRBJ1-4, with TRBD1 matching over 8 bases. CDR3 size: 15 residues. The germline V gene encodes CDR1 MNHEY and CDR2 SVGAGI. With 4 bases clipped from V and 5 bases from J, the junction kept 6 bases outside the gene matches. This chain's CDR3 is CASSSRQGQNEKLFF. CDR3 in DNA: TGTGCCAGCAGTTCCCGACAGGGGCAGAATGAAAAACTGTTTTTT.

This sequence joins TRBV28 and TRBJ1-2; D call uncertain. V lost 2 bases and J 8 bases, leaving 12 bases between the germline ends. This CDR3 contains 13 residues. In germline, CDR1 is MDHEN, CDR2 SYDVKM. As DNA, the CDR3 is TGTGCCAGCAGTTTACCAGGTCGATCGGGCTACACCTTC. Amino acids: CASSLPGRSGYTF.